One and the same sample provided the 8 T cell receptor beta chains below, sequenced in a study of shared clonotypes between healthy human individuals. Clones were read by immunoSEQ multiplex PCR, and TCRdb kept only the in-frame ones, dropping some. In the table there are around 1,900,000 clones, around 95% of which are singletons. As defined, naive CD8 cells were CD45RO-negative and positively selected for CCR7, with terminally differentiated effector memory CD45RA+ cells excluded. Sequenced input: naive CD8+ T cells from PBMCs. These receptors all come from a man between 18 and 35 years old in good health. Some clones in this sample may be carry-over from other donors' samples.

The gene calls are TRBV6-5 and TRBJ2-1; D is undetermined. The germline V and J ends were trimmed by 6 bases and 3 bases, with 9 bases remaining between them. The germline V gene encodes CDR1 MNHEY and CDR2 SVGAGI. This CDR3 region has 13 residues. DNA of the CDR3: TGTGCCAGCAGCCGCACCAACTACAATGAGCAGTTCTTC. This gives the protein CASSRTNYNEQFF.

The chain couples TRBV2 to TRBJ2-7, with 9 bases aligning to TRBD1. V lost 4 bases and J lost 2; bases outside the gene matches: 9. The CDR3 loop spans 16 amino acids. Germline-derived CDR1 and CDR2 are SNHLY and FYNNEI. The CDR3: CASSANTDRGTYEQYF. The CDR3 nucleotides read TGTGCCAGCAGTGCCAATACAGACAGGGGGACCTACGAGCAGTACTTC.

The V gene is TRBV5-8, the J gene TRBJ1-4; D perhaps matches TRBD1 (5 bases). The V end lost 6 bases, the J end lost 6 bases, and 12 bases lay between the germline ends. Germline V gene data show CDR1 as SGHTS and CDR2 as YDEGEE. The CDR3 spans 13 residues. The chain's CDR3 is CASNSGGDEKLFF. The DNA for the CDR3 is TGTGCCAGCAACTCAGGAGGGGATGAAAAACTGTTTTTT.

This chain joins TRBV9 and TRBJ1-2; tentatively, D is TRBD1 (6 bases). The CDR3 spans 15 residues. Germline V gene data show CDR1 as SGDLS and CDR2 as YYNGEE. Trimming left V 3 bases short and J 7 bases short, with 19 bases between. CDR3 sequence: CASSEIPVGGSGYTF. As DNA, the CDR3 is TGTGCCAGCAGCGAAATACCGGTGGGGGGCTCTGGCTACACCTTC.

The chain uses TRBV28 and TRBJ2-5; possible D gene TRBD1, 6 bases. CDR1 and CDR2 (germline): MDHEN, SYDVKM. The CDR3 has 11 residues. V was cut by 6 bases and J by 7 bases, with 9 bases left in between. This CDR3 is CASRVGGTQYF. CDR3 sequence (DNA): TGTGCCAGCAGGGTAGGGGGGACCCAGTACTTC.

The chain uses TRBV7-8 and TRBJ2-7; the match to TRBD1 covers 7 bases. V lost 0 bases, J lost 2 bases, and 7 bases stayed unmatched. The CDR3 totals 16 residues. Germline CDR1 SGHVS, CDR2 FQNEAQ. Here the CDR3 DNA reads TGTGCCAGCAGCTTAGCCCAGGCAGGGGGAACCTACGAGCAGTACTTC. Its protein product is CASSLAQAGGTYEQYF.

The gene calls are TRBV30 and TRBJ2-1, with no clear D. Germline CDR1 reads GTSNPN; CDR2 reads SVGIG (reference sequence). The CDR3 is made up of 10 amino acids. V lost 0 bases and J lost 10, with 4 bases in between. The DNA of the CDR3 is TGTGCCTGGAGTGTTAAAGAGCAGTTCTTC. This codes for CAWSVKEQFF.

The count of this clone is one. The V and J genes are TRBV6-1 and TRBJ2-1; possibly TRBD1 or TRBD2 for D (5 bases each). This CDR3 comprises 15 residues. CDR1 and CDR2 from the germline V gene are MNHNS and SASEGT. V dropped 2 bases and J dropped 8 bases, with 16 bases sitting between them. For the CDR3, the DNA is TGTGCCAGCAGTGAATCGAGGGGTAGGGTACATGAGCAGTTCTTC. Amino acids: CASSESRGRVHEQFF.